The present TCR beta chain was sequenced within a study of Ad26.COV2.S vaccination and SARS-CoV-2 variants listed by TCRdb under 2021. About the full investigation: Donors in the vaccine arm were drawn from COV1001, a multicentre, randomized, double-blind, placebo-controlled phase I-IIa trial testing Ad26.COV2.S in healthy adults. Investigators did not know the trial group allocation while performing experiments and assessing outcomes. A total of some 30 samples were included in the TCR-sequenced set, comprising around 19 Ad26.COV2.S vaccine recipients, 5 placebo recipients and 8 SARS-CoV-2 convalescent individuals. Participants in the trial were split at random into five groups of five each, receiving low-dose or high-dose Ad26.COV2.S once or twice, or else placebo on both occasions. Sequencing of the TCRbeta repertoire served to evaluate the specificity and breadth of SARS-CoV-2-reactive T cell receptors following Ad26.COV2.S vaccination. Ad26.COV2.S was given intramuscularly at 5x10^10 or 1x10^11 viral particles, as a single shot or as two shots 56 days apart.

This specimen's treatment or condition label, per the study, means: some 19 received Ad26.COV2.S at low or high dose, single or two shots; several received placebo; per-sample allocation not given. Repertoires of vaccine and placebo recipients were sequenced from samples taken on day 63 after the first injection. Between 29 July and 7 August 2020, Cohort 1b enrolled around 24 adults aged 18-55 years at one site in Boston, USA. Ad26.COV2.S consisted of a replication-incompetent adenovirus type 26 vector by which a prefusion-stabilized SARS-CoV-2 spike protein from the original Wuhan strain was expressed. The immunoSEQ Assay was the method used to sequence TCRbeta CDR3 regions. After extraction, genomic DNA underwent amplification by bias-controlled multiplex PCR, followed by high-throughput sequencing. As for the original processing: To quantify the absolute abundance of each unique TCRbeta CDR3 region, sequences were collapsed and filtered. Usable DNA was measured by amplifying reference genes present in all nucleated cells, and TCRbeta template counts were normalized to that usable DNA to estimate T cell fraction. Repertoire TCRs were annotated as SARS-CoV-2-specific when V gene, CDR3 amino acid sequence and J gene were exactly matched to a known reactive TCR set. MIRA supplied the reference SARS-CoV-2 TCR set, which was filtered for enrichment in COVID-19-positive ImmuneCODE repertoires so that public or cross-reactive TCRs were removed. Based on the MIRA antigens, annotated TCRs were further analysed at the level of specific ORF or position within ORF. Breadth was defined as annotated unique rearrangements over total unique productive rearrangements; depth was the summed frequency of those rearrangements. Two-sided Wilcoxon rank-sum tests were applied when comparing TCR breadth between groups. TCRdb mirrors the immuneACCESS table, restricted to in-frame sequences. Some clones are absent from its copies; in checked studies, under half trace to an unresolved V gene, and the reason for the others is unknown. That table is the source of V, J and clone size, and D and trimming were worked out from the DNA. Recorded for this sample are hundreds of thousands of clones; roughly 91% of them occurred a single time. The ten biggest clones cover roughly 3.2% of the sample.

Summary of the overall study and its limitations: Vaccine and placebo recipients had similar non-spike TCR breadth, a finding consistent with the vaccine containing only spike. Substantial breadth of spike-specific CD8+ and CD4+ T cell responses was reported after vaccination. According to the authors, total T cell responses may have been underestimated by the TCR breadth and depth analyses. Higher spike-specific TCR breadth was observed in Ad26.COV2.S recipients than in placebo recipients (P = 0.0014). The study lacked the statistical power to compare responses across vaccine doses or regimens.

The count of this clone is one. It has no known antigen specificity. Per-nucleotide qualities are absent, and no much larger clonotype sits a single base away. The sample here was peripheral blood, taken in a trial of Ad26.COV2.S vaccine versus placebo. The clonotype originates from a person between 18 and 65 years old who received the Ad26.COV2.S COVID-19 vaccine or a placebo.

The nucleotide sequence reads as follows: TGTGCCAGTAGTACCCGGGGGCAGCAGTACTTC. Translated, this is CASSTRGQQYF. The V gene is TRBV19 and the J gene is TRBJ2-7; the D region is possibly TRBD1 or TRBD2, each matching across 6 bases. A distance of 9 bases separates the germline ends of V and J, which lose 4 bases and 8 bases respectively. The CDR3 runs 11 residues from the cysteine to the phenylalanine. The only DNA kept is the CDR3, 33 bases in frame from the first base. The CDR1 and CDR2 encoded by the germline V gene (reference sequence) are LNHDA and SQIVND.